Listed below are T cell receptor beta chains from one sample, sequenced in a study of T-cell reconstitution after alpha-beta-depleted transplantation in children. MiXCR was run by TCRdb on the PCR reads, yielding one entry per CDR3 protein. This table holds approximately 350,000 distinct CDR3 sequences, about an eighth found once. The material sequenced was PBMCs, taken from the stem cell graft. These receptors were taken from a human donor who donated a stem cell graft to a child with Fanconi anemia. Both conserved end residues are part of each CDR3.

v_gene	j_gene	CDR3aa
TRBV29-1	TRBJ2-3	CSVVHGGEDTQYF
TRBV12-3/TRBV12-4	TRBJ1-2	CASSLQGQDPYGYTF
TRBV5-1	TRBJ2-3	CASSWDPTDTQYF
TRBV10-3	TRBJ2-3	CAIRLADTQYF
TRBV11-2	TRBJ2-2	CASTYGGREPGELFF
TRBV28	TRBJ2-1	CASSTPGLAGGLTYNEQFF
TRBV10-3	TRBJ2-3	CAISESARLSSTDTQYF
TRBV7-9	TRBJ1-1	CASSLGVQGFTEAFF
TRBV3-1	TRBJ2-7	CASSQQGGRDEQYF
TRBV7-8	TRBJ2-7	CASSHTGGFSYEQYF
TRBV4-3	TRBJ1-1	CASSQDSGTEAFF
TRBV12-3/TRBV12-4	TRBJ1-1	CASSFSDRTFEAFF
TRBV15	TRBJ2-7	CATSRDSTGDPYEQYF
TRBV10-2	TRBJ1-5	CASSESEVWRPQHF
TRBV10-1	TRBJ1-4	CASSDGNPELGLFF
TRBV30	TRBJ2-1	CAWSPQGNEQFF
TRBV7-9	TRBJ2-5	CASSPLGNPDQETQYF
TRBV3-1	TRBJ2-1	CASSQESGAGEQFF
TRBV9	TRBJ1-1	CASSPPDRGATEAFF
TRBV4-2	TRBJ1-4	CASSQGFPRGKKLFF
TRBV12-3/TRBV12-4	TRBJ2-3	CASSLAGSGATDTQYF
TRBV11-2	TRBJ2-7	CASSRGGSYEQYF
TRBV7-2	TRBJ2-1	CASSFFIGGSSYNEQFF
TRBV18	TRBJ2-3	CASSPKRIDTQYF
TRBV20-1	TRBJ1-1	CSASGGAMNTEAFF
TRBV19	TRBJ2-1	CASSAWTRQYNEQFF
TRBV5-1	TRBJ1-1	CASSLAPTGLNTEAFF
TRBV29-1	TRBJ1-2	CSVSPGQGANGYTF
TRBV3-1	TRBJ2-6	CATSQQNPGANVLTF
TRBV20-1	TRBJ2-7	CSAPLSGTYEQYF
TRBV4-3	TRBJ1-1	CASSQEGDTEAFF
TRBV7-2	TRBJ1-1	CASSLGLPTEAFF
TRBV6-4	TRBJ2-1	CASSQEWSYNEQFF
TRBV28	TRBJ1-2	CASSGRGVPNYGYTF
TRBV27	TRBJ1-2	CASSQSPTTYYGYTF
TRBV7-8	TRBJ2-3	CASSLRSGPPSTDTQYF
TRBV2	TRBJ2-1	CASSELGIPYNEQFF
TRBV5-1	TRBJ2-1	CASSSHDGGWDNEQFF
TRBV11-2	TRBJ2-1	CASSPGQGIPGFF
TRBV12-3/TRBV12-4	TRBJ1-5	CASSQAVGGGQPQHF
TRBV27	TRBJ1-6	CASSLWASSNSPLHF
TRBV10-3	TRBJ2-5	CAISGQDSETQYF
TRBV15	TRBJ2-5	CATSRAGRDRYQETQYF
TRBV6-2/TRBV6-3	TRBJ2-2	CASSRLAGGTGELFF
TRBV6-1	TRBJ2-1	CASSGDRAREQFF
TRBV20-1	TRBJ2-3	CSARVPGGRSTDTQYF
TRBV6-2/TRBV6-3	TRBJ1-1	CASSWDSTEAFF
TRBV20-1	TRBJ1-2	CSATRGADNGYTF
TRBV29-1	TRBJ1-2	CSGTGTNYGYTF
TRBV3-1	TRBJ1-1	CASSRRGASGTEAFF
TRBV29-1	TRBJ2-3	CSEITDTDTQYF
TRBV4-3	TRBJ2-2	CASSRTGRRPGELFF
TRBV7-2	TRBJ1-2	CASSSNQIYGYTF
TRBV7-9	TRBJ2-5	CASSLDLGWETQYF
TRBV18	TRBJ1-1	CASSSRTENTEAFF
TRBV4-3	TRBJ1-4	CASSQGWQGNEKLFF
TRBV29-1	TRBJ2-7	CSVEGTGADEQYF
TRBV13	TRBJ1-1	CASSSRDRVKAEAFF